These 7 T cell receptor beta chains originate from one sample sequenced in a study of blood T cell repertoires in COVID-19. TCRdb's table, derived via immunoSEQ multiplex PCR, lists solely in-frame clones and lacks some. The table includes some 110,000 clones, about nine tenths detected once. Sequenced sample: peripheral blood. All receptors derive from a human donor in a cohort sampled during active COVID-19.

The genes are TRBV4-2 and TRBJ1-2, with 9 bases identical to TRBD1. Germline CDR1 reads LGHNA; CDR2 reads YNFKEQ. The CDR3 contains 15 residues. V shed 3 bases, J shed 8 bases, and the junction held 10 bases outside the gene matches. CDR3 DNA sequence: TGTGCCAGCAGCCAGGCCGCCGGGACAGGGTTGGGCTACACCTTC. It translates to CASSQAAGTGLGYTF.

The CDR3 sequence: CASSAATGGTEQFF. DNA for the CDR3: TGTGCCAGCAGCGCCGCCACAGGGGGCACTGAGCAGTTCTTC. V and J are TRBV5-5 and TRBJ2-1, with 9 bases fitting TRBD1. The CDR3 length is 14 residues. CDR1 is SGHKS, CDR2 YYEKEE, per germline (reference sequence). Losses at the gene ends were 4 bases for V and 9 bases for J; bases not matched to a gene: 8.

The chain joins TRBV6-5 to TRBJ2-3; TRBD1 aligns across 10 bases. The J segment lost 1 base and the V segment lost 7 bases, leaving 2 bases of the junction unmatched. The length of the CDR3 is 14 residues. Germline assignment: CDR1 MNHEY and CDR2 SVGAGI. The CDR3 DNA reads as TGTGCCAGCAACGACAGGGGGCGCACAGATACGCAGTATTTT. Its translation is CASNDRGRTDTQYF.

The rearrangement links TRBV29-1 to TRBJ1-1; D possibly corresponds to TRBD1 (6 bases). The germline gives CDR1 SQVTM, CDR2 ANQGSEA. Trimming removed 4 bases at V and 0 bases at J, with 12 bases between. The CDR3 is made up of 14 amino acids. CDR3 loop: CSVGLGAMNTEAFF. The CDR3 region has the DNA TGCAGCGTTGGTTTGGGGGCCATGAACACTGAAGCTTTCTTT.

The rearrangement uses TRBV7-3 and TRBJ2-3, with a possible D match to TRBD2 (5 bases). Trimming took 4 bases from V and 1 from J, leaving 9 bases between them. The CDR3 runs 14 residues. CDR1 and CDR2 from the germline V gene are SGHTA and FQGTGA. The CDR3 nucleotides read TGTGCCAGCAGCTCCGAGGGCCGCACAGATACGCAGTATTTT. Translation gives CASSSEGRTDTQYF.

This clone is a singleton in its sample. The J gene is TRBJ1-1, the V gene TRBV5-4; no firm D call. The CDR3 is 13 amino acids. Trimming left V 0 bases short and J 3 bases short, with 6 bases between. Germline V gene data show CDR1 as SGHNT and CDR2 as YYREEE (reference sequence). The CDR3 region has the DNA TGTGCCAGCAGCTTGGTCCGGGACACTGAAGCTTTCTTT. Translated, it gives CASSLVRDTEAFF.

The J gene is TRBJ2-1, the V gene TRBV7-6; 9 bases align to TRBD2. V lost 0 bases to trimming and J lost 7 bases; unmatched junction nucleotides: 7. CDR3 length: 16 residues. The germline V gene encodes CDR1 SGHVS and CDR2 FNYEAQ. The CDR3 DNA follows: TGTGCCAGCAGCTTAGCAGGTAGCGGGAGACAGAATGAGCAGTTCTTC. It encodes CASSLAGSGRQNEQFF.